The 20 T cell receptor beta chains in this list originate from one sample, sequenced in a study of PD-1 blockade in classical Hodgkin lymphoma. The table came from immunoSEQ multiplex PCR; TCRdb's copy has only in-frame clones and leaves some out. The sample holds almost 95,000 clones, approximately 86% seen once. Specified time point: cycle 4 day 1 (C4D1), after 6 weeks of nivolumab. Each and every patient relapsed after autologous stem cell transplantation, and patients got differing brentuximab vedotin exposure. Sequenced material: peripheral blood mononuclear cells (PBMCs), taken before the fourth cycle of nivolumab. These receptors originate from a human donor with classical Hodgkin lymphoma.

This rearrangement joins TRBV18 to TRBJ2-3; the D is unclear. CDR1 is KGHSH and CDR2 is LQKENI in the germline V gene. This CDR3 is built from 15 residues. The ends were cut back, 3 bases at V and 0 bases at J, with 10 bases in the middle. The chain's CDR3 is CASSPYSSSTDTQYF. CDR3 nucleotide sequence: TGTGCCAGCTCACCCTACAGCTCTAGCACAGATACGCAGTATTTT.

This clone was detected once. The V gene is TRBV15, the J gene TRBJ1-5; D is unresolved. Per the germline V gene, CDR1 is LNHNV and CDR2 is YYDKDF (reference sequence). The V end was cut by 0 bases, the J end by 0 bases, with 3 bases between. The CDR3 loop spans 14 amino acids. This chain's CDR3 is CATSREISNQPQHF. The CDR3 region has the DNA TGTGCCACCAGCAGAGAGATTAGCAATCAGCCCCAGCATTTT.

The chain employs TRBV12-5 and TRBJ2-2, with 15 bases aligning to TRBD2. The length of the CDR3 is 18 residues. With 6 bases clipped from V and 4 bases from J, the junction kept 9 bases outside the gene matches. Germline V gene data show CDR1 as LGHNT and CDR2 as FRNRAP. Here the CDR3 DNA reads TGTGCTAGTGGCCGCGGGACTAGCGGGAGGAGGGGCACCGGGGAGCTGTTTTTT. Its translation is CASGRGTSGRRGTGELFF.

J is TRBJ2-1 and V is TRBV14; D remains ambiguous. The CDR3 consists of 13 residues. Trimming removed 5 bases at V and 8 bases at J, with 13 bases between. Germline loops: CDR1 SGHDN, CDR2 FVKESK. In nucleotides, the CDR3 is TGTGCCAGCAGCGAATCCCGGGTCCATGAGCAGTTCTTC. Its translation is CASSESRVHEQFF.

The gene calls are TRBV7-2 and TRBJ2-1; a weak D match, TRBD1 (6 bases). Germline values: CDR1 SGHTA, CDR2 FQGNSA. The CDR3 contains 14 residues. The germline V and J ends were trimmed by 4 bases and 4 bases, with 11 bases remaining between them. The CDR3 region has the DNA TGTGCCAGCAGCTACAACAGGGTTTACAATGAGCAGTTCTTC. It translates to CASSYNRVYNEQFF.

The CDR3 coding sequence is TGTGCCACCAGCCCCTCGAGGGCTACCAATGAGCAGTTCTTC. Protein sequence: CATSPSRATNEQFF. This chain joins TRBV15 and TRBJ2-1; TRBD2 might be the D (5 bases). Trimming stripped 5 bases from V and 6 bases from J, with 14 bases between. The CDR3 spans 14 residues. CDR1 is LNHNV and CDR2 is YYDKDF in the germline V gene (reference sequence).

This clone turned up a few times. The chain has TRBV7-3 and TRBJ2-1; D unresolved. The CDR3 runs to 14 residues. With 2 bases removed from V and 9 bases from J, the gap between germline ends came to 14 bases. CDR1 and CDR2 from the germline V gene are SGHTA and FQGTGA. DNA for the CDR3: TGTGCCAGCAGCTTATATGGCCGGTCGGGTGAGCAGTTCTTC. It is translated as CASSLYGRSGEQFF.

Concerning this clone itself: This sample includes further DNA sequences coding for the same CDR3. The chain links TRBV7-9 to TRBJ2-7; D gene unclear. Trimming took off 1 base at V and 0 bases at J, with 7 bases between the two ends. Looked up from germline, CDR1 is SEHNR and CDR2 is FQNEAQ (reference sequence). This CDR3 region has 14 residues. The DNA for the CDR3 is TGTGCCAGCAGCTTAGGGGTCCTCTCCTACGAGCAGTACTTC. Its protein product is CASSLGVLSYEQYF.

This clone was recorded only once. The chain is built from TRBV29-1 and TRBJ2-1, with D perhaps matching TRBD1 (7 bases). The CDR3 is made up of 14 amino acids. Germline loops: CDR1 SQVTM, CDR2 ANQGSEA. The V end was cut by 4 bases, the J end by 3 bases, with 13 bases between. The CDR3 nucleotides read TGCAGCGTTGTGGCAGGGGGAGGCTACAATGAGCAGTTCTTC. This sequence encodes CSVVAGGGYNEQFF.

The V and J genes are TRBV12-5 and TRBJ1-2; 8 bases align to TRBD1. Germline CDR1 is LGHNT and CDR2 is FRNRAP. This CDR3 is built from 14 residues. J was trimmed by 5 bases and V by 4 bases; bases with no gene match: 6. The CDR3 DNA reads TGTGCTAGTGGTTCCCTAAGACAGGGGTATGGCTACACCTTC. As protein: CASGSLRQGYGYTF.

This chain links TRBV6-5 with TRBJ1-1, with D possibly being TRBD1 (5 bases). CDR3 size: 14 residues. Germline CDR1 and CDR2: MNHEY and SVGAGI. V dropped 6 bases and J dropped 0 bases, with 11 bases sitting between them. DNA for the CDR3: TGTGCCAGCAGGAGGGGCGGAATGAACACTGAAGCTTTCTTT. Translated, it gives CASRRGGMNTEAFF.

The chain recombines TRBV19 with TRBJ2-7; a weak D match, TRBD2 (5 bases). Trimming stripped 6 bases from V and 4 bases from J, with 22 bases between. Germline-derived CDR1 and CDR2 are LNHDA and SQIVND (reference sequence). The length of the CDR3 is 16 residues. In nucleotides, the CDR3 is TGTGCCAGTAGCCCCGGCCGGAGGCAGCTGGGATACGAGCAGTACTTC. Amino acid sequence: CASSPGRRQLGYEQYF.

CDR3 sequence reads: CASSPKTTSGRVTDEQFF. The CDR3, as DNA: TGTGCCAGCAGCCCCAAGACAACCAGCGGGAGAGTGACAGATGAGCAGTTCTTC. J is TRBJ2-1 and V is TRBV14; the match to TRBD2 covers 8 bases. Germline V gene data show CDR1 as SGHDN and CDR2 as FVKESK. J was trimmed by 8 bases and V by 4 bases; bases with no gene match: 19. This CDR3 spans 18 amino acids.

The chain has TRBV6-5 and TRBJ2-3; 10 bases are a match to TRBD1. The CDR3 is made up of 14 amino acids. With 6 bases clipped from V and 6 bases from J, the junction kept 6 bases outside the gene matches. CDR1 and CDR2 (germline): MNHEY, SVGAGI. In nucleotides, the CDR3 is TGTGCCAGCAGCCAGGACAGGGGGAGGGATACGCAGTATTTT. Translation gives CASSQDRGRDTQYF.

J is TRBJ2-4 and V is TRBV7-2, with unresolved D. CDR1 is SGHTA and CDR2 is FQGNSA in the germline V gene. The CDR3 contains 13 residues. Deletions cut 4 bases from V and 8 bases from J, with 12 bases between. CDR3 DNA: TGTGCCAGCAGCTCACTAAGAGGTTACATTCAGTACTTC. Amino acid sequence: CASSSLRGYIQYF. Together with reference TRBV7-2 and TRBJ2-4, the CDR3 gives the full variable domain: GAGVSQSPSNKVTEKGKDVELRCDPISGHTALYWYRQSLGQGLEFLIYFQGNSAPDKSGLPSDRFSAERTGGSVSTLTIQRTQQEDSAVYLCASSSLRGYIQYFGAGTRLSVL.

This chain uses TRBV28 with TRBJ2-7, with 8 bases identical to TRBD1. V trimming: 2 bases; J trimming: 3 bases; junction bases outside the gene matches: 3. Germline V gene data show CDR1 as MDHEN and CDR2 as SYDVKM. The CDR3 spans 14 residues. The DNA of the CDR3 is TGTGCCAGCAGTTTACAGGGGGCTGACTACGAGCAGTACTTC. Translation gives CASSLQGADYEQYF.

The chain carries TRBV2 and TRBJ1-5; D gene unclear. The CDR3 totals 13 residues. Per germline, CDR1 SNHLY and CDR2 FYNNEI. With 2 bases removed from V and 6 bases from J, the gap between germline ends came to 8 bases. This chain's CDR3 is CASSEQSVQPQHF. CDR3 coding DNA: TGTGCCAGCAGTGAACAATCAGTTCAGCCCCAGCATTTT. Supplemented by reference TRBV2 and TRBJ1-5, the full variable domain reads EPEVTQTPSHQVTQMGQEVILRCVPISNHLYFYWYRQILGQKVEFLVSFYNNEISEKSEIFDDQFSVERPDGSNFTLKIRSTKLEDSAMYFCASSEQSVQPQHFGDGTRLSIL.

The chain carries TRBV30 and TRBJ1-2, with D perhaps matching TRBD1 (5 bases). Germline V CDR1 and CDR2: GTSNPN, SVGIG (reference sequence). The CDR3 extends over 14 amino acids. CDR3 DNA sequence: TGTGCGGGGGAGGGGTCACTTTTTAACTATGGCTACACCTTC. Translation: CAGEGSLFNYGYTF.

This clone was seen just once. The rearrangement joins TRBV7-9 to TRBJ2-7, with 8 bases identical to TRBD2. V was pared by 1 base and J by 9 bases, with 5 bases of the junction left unmatched. The CDR3 is made up of 13 amino acids. The germline V gene has CDR1 SEHNR and CDR2 FQNEAQ (reference sequence). This CDR3 reads CASSLERLAGQYF. CDR3 sequence (DNA): TGTGCCAGCAGCTTAGAACGGCTAGCGGGGCAGTACTTC.

This sequence joins TRBV11-3 and TRBJ2-3, with D maybe TRBD1 (5 bases). This CDR3 is built from 13 residues. V shed 8 bases and J shed 3 bases, with 12 bases lying between them. Germline V gene data show CDR1 as SGHNT and CDR2 as YENEEA. CDR3 amino acids: CASQGRVTDTQYF. CDR3 in DNA: TGTGCCAGCCAAGGCAGGGTAACAGATACGCAGTATTTT.